The rows below give T cell receptor beta chains drawn from one sample of a study of cytomegalovirus exposure and HLA in healthy donors. Clones were sequenced by immunoSEQ multiplex PCR, and TCRdb holds only the in-frame ones, with some missing. The sample lists 160,000 or so clones, 83% occurring once. Material for sequencing was PBMCs. The receptors shown here come from a man over 45 in good health and CMV-seropositive. The CDR3 runs from the conserved cysteine through the conserved F or W. Fields, in order: clone size, J gene, V gene, D gene, CDR3 DNA, CDR3 protein. The D gene is left open where the match is weak. Not all rows give a size; the values are once, few, many and, for expanded clones, a class.

>few|TRBJ2-7|TRBV10-3|.
TGTGCCATCTCTCCTAGCGAACTTTACGAGCAGTACTTC
CAISPSELYEQYF
>once|TRBJ2-1|TRBV5-1|.
TGCGCCAGCAGCTTAGGAACGGGGGAGGTCAATGAGCAGTTCTTC
CASSLGTGEVNEQFF
>.|TRBJ2-7|TRBV10-1|TRBD2
TGCGCCAGCAGCTTGACTAGCGGGAGTTTCAACGAGCAGTACTTC
CASSLTSGSFNEQYF
>few|TRBJ2-1|TRBV28|.
TGTGCCAGCACCCTCGGAGGGGGGGTTGAGCAGTTCTTC
CASTLGGGVEQFF
>.|TRBJ2-7|TRBV13|.
TGTGCCAGCAGCTTACAAGGTCAGGGGCCAAGAGGGGAGCAGTACTTC
CASSLQGQGPRGEQYF
>.|TRBJ2-7|TRBV6-4|.
TGTGCCAGCACCAAAAAGGGAGAATACGAGCAGTACTTC
CASTKKGEYEQYF
>once|TRBJ2-4|TRBV2|TRBD1
TGTGCTACAAACCGGGACAGGGTGGACATTCAGTACTTC
CATNRDRVDIQYF
>.|TRBJ2-5|TRBV7-7|.
TGTGCCAGCAGCCCGGGATGGGGTTTAAAAGAGACCCAGTACTTC
CASSPGWGLKETQYF
>.|TRBJ2-1|TRBV5-1|TRBD2
TGCGCCAGCAGCTTAACTAGCGGAGGACCTGGTGAGCAGTTCTTC
CASSLTSGGPGEQFF
>.|TRBJ2-7|TRBV19|.
TGTGCCAGTAGTAAGTTCGGAGGGGCCTACGAGCAGTACTTC
CASSKFGGAYEQYF
>.|TRBJ2-2|TRBV7-2|.
TGTGCCAGCAGCCCTTTTCCGGGACTTAGAACCGGGGAGCTGTTTTTT
CASSPFPGLRTGELFF
>.|TRBJ1-1|TRBV7-9|TRBD1
TGTGCCAGCAGCCCGGGACAGGGCAGGCTGAACACTGAAGCTTTCTTT
CASSPGQGRLNTEAFF
>.|TRBJ2-7|TRBV6-4|TRBD2
TGTGCCAGCAGTGAAACTAGCGGGGGGGCCCACGAGCAGTACTTC
CASSETSGGAHEQYF
>few|TRBJ2-7|TRBV2|TRBD1
TGTGCCAGCAGTGAACGACAGGGGGGCCTTAACGAGCAGTACTTC
CASSERQGGLNEQYF
>.|TRBJ2-7|TRBV5-1|TRBD1
TGCGCCAGCAGCAGTCCGGGACAGGGTCCCCACGAGCAGTACTTC
CASSSPGQGPHEQYF
>.|TRBJ2-6|TRBV7-9|TRBD2
TGTGCCAGCCTAGGACTAGCGGGAATGTCTGGGGCCAACGTCCTGACTTTC
CASLGLAGMSGANVLTF